The 14 T cell receptor beta chains in this list originate from one sample, sequenced in a study of vaccination effects on CD4 cells after COVID-19. Peptide-pool stimulation followed by sequencing identified expanded antigen-specific CD4+ clonotypes in the ViraFEST assay. Once cultured for 9 to 11 days, the cells underwent separation to obtain CD4+ T cells. Some clones are missing from TCRdb's copy, which holds only in-frame ones; the method was immunoSEQ multiplex PCR. The sample lists around 83,000 clones, around 76% seen once, with 1.5% to 2% in the top ten. Antigen specificity for these receptors is unknown. The sequencing here drew on CD4+ T cells from PBMCs cultured with HCoV-229E spike peptides, taken before COVID-19 vaccination. The receptors come from a human donor who received a COVID-19 vaccine.

The V gene is TRBV5-1, the J gene TRBJ2-3; D is unclear. Germline CDR1 is SGHRS and CDR2 is YFSETQ. Trimming cost V 0 bases and J 6 bases, with 8 bases left between them. CDR3 size: 13 residues. CDR3 in amino acids: CASSLVSYDTQYF. DNA of the CDR3: TGCGCCAGCAGCTTGGTTTCGTACGATACGCAGTATTTT.

This clone was observed once. V and J are TRBV3-1 (or the pseudogene TRBV3-2) and TRBJ1-4, with TRBD1 matching over 8 bases. The CDR3 sequence is 16 residues long. Germline loops: CDR1 LGHDT, CDR2 YNNKEL (reference sequence). Unmatched junction bases numbered 12, after V lost 4 bases and J lost 8 bases. CDR3 sequence (DNA): TGTGCCAGCAGCCTAAGGGCAGGGGGCTTCAGCGAAAAACTGTTTTTT. Translating it yields CASSLRAGGFSEKLFF.

The rearrangement uses TRBV5-1 and TRBJ2-5; TRBD2 aligns across 12 bases. The V segment lost 1 base and the J segment 2 bases; nucleotides outside the gene matches: 0. The germline V gene has CDR1 SGHRS and CDR2 YFSETQ. This CDR3 is built from 15 residues. CDR3 DNA: TGCGCCAGCAGCTTGACTAGCGGGGGGCAAGAGACCCAGTACTTC. This translates into CASSLTSGGQETQYF.

CDR3 bases: TGTGCCAGCAGTCCGAACAGGGATCTATACAATGAGCAGTTCTTC. This codes for CASSPNRDLYNEQFF. J is TRBJ2-1 and V is TRBV27, with TRBD1 as a possible D gene (6 bases). Looked up from germline, CDR1 is MNHEY and CDR2 is SMNVEV (reference sequence). This CDR3 region has 15 residues. V was shortened by 5 bases and J by 4 bases, with 15 bases between the two germline ends.

The gene calls are TRBV21-1 and TRBJ1-4. TRBV21-1 is an annotated pseudogene. The CDR3 extends over 16 amino acids. CDR3 sequence reads: CASSPPFGPTNEKLFF. The CDR3 DNA follows: TGTGCCAGCAGCCCCCCTTTCGGTCCAACTAATGAAAAACTGTTTTTT.

This clone appeared a single time. The rearrangement links TRBV7-8 to TRBJ1-5; the D is unclear. CDR1 and CDR2 from the germline V gene are SGHVS and FQNEAQ. The CDR3 consists of 14 residues. V was shortened by 1 base and J by 5 bases, with 9 bases between the two germline ends. The CDR3: CASSLGRTDQPQHF. Written as DNA, the CDR3 is TGTGCCAGCAGCTTAGGGAGGACGGATCAGCCCCAGCATTTT. The whole variable domain, filled in from reference TRBV7-8 and TRBJ1-5, reads GAGVSQSPRYKVAKRGQDVALRCDPISGHVSLFWYQQALGQGPEFLTYFQNEAQLDKSGLPSDRFFAERPEGSVSTLKIQRTQQEDSAVYLCASSLGRTDQPQHFGDGTRLSIL.

The J gene is TRBJ1-2, the V gene TRBV4-1; D may be TRBD1 (5 bases). Germline V gene sequence: CDR1 MGHRA, CDR2 YSYEKL. V lost 1 base to trimming and J lost 4 bases, with 10 bases between them. This CDR3 spans 14 amino acids. Here the CDR3 reads CASSQGGVAYGYTF. The CDR3 DNA reads TGCGCCAGCAGCCAAGGAGGGGTCGCCTATGGCTACACCTTC.

The rearrangement joins TRBV28 to TRBJ1-1, with unresolved D. Germline V gene data show CDR1 as MDHEN and CDR2 as SYDVKM. V dropped 3 bases and J dropped 0 bases, with 14 bases sitting between them. CDR3 length equals 16 residues. The CDR3 nucleotides are TGTGCCAGCAGTTTCCTCCAGAAGATCATGAACACTGAAGCTTTCTTT. Encoded protein: CASSFLQKIMNTEAFF.

This clone was seen a handful of times. The chain recombines TRBV18 with TRBJ1-4; no reliable D call. This CDR3 comprises 13 residues. Trimming pared 3 bases from V and 6 bases from J, leaving 8 bases between. Germline V gives CDR1 KGHSH, CDR2 LQKENI. The CDR3 region is CASSPHPDEKLFF. The CDR3 DNA is TGTGCCAGCTCACCTCACCCGGATGAAAAACTGTTTTTT.

The rearrangement uses TRBV19 and TRBJ2-2; D perhaps matches TRBD2 (6 bases). V was shortened by 6 bases and J by 6 bases, with 26 bases between the two germline ends. CDR1 is LNHDA, CDR2 SQIVND, per germline (reference sequence). The CDR3 length is 18 residues. The CDR3 DNA reads as TGTGCCAGTAGCAAGAGGCCCGGCGGCCCGGGAGTCCCCGGGGAGCTGTTTTTT. Translation: CASSKRPGGPGVPGELFF.

The chain uses TRBV18 and TRBJ1-4; the D gene is possibly TRBD1 (5 bases). The CDR3 loop spans 14 amino acids. Trimming removed 3 bases at V and 3 bases at J, with 8 bases between. From germline, CDR1 is KGHSH and CDR2 LQKENI. CDR3 residues: CASSPGPANEKLFF. Written as DNA, the CDR3 is TGTGCCAGCTCACCGGGGCCAGCTAATGAAAAACTGTTTTTT.

This clone was picked up a small number of times. The chain has TRBV28 and TRBJ1-1; D remains ambiguous. CDR1 is MDHEN and CDR2 is SYDVKM in the germline V gene. Deletions cut 7 bases from V and 5 bases from J, with 14 bases between. The CDR3 spans 13 residues. DNA of the CDR3: TGTGCCAGCACATCACTAGTAGGAACTGAAGCTTTCTTT. It specifies CASTSLVGTEAFF. Based on the CDR3 plus reference TRBV28 and TRBJ1-1, the full variable domain is DVKVTQSSRYLVKRTGEKVFLECVQDMDHENMFWYRQDPGLGLRLIYFSYDVKMKEKGDIPEGYSVSREKKERFSLILESASTNQTSMYLCASTSLVGTEAFFGQGTRLTVV.

J is TRBJ1-5 and V is TRBV6-6; 9 bases are a match to TRBD1. Germline CDR1 MNHNY, CDR2 SVGAGI (reference sequence). The V gene end was trimmed by 5 bases and the J gene end by 3 bases; junction bases not matched to a gene: 11. This CDR3 contains 17 residues. CDR3 sequence (DNA): TGTGCCAGCAGTCGTGGGACAGGGTCAGGGGACAATCAGCCCCAGCATTTT. It specifies CASSRGTGSGDNQPQHF.

This clone turned up a few times. This CDR3 is CATSVEVGETQYF. The CDR3 nucleotides read TGTGCCACCAGTGTGGAGGTCGGGGAGACCCAGTACTTC. The chain combines TRBV24-1 with TRBJ2-5; weak D call: TRBD2 (5 bases). Germline assignment: CDR1 KGHDR and CDR2 SFDVKD. V was pared by 5 bases and J by 5 bases, with 11 bases between. The CDR3 is 13 residues long.